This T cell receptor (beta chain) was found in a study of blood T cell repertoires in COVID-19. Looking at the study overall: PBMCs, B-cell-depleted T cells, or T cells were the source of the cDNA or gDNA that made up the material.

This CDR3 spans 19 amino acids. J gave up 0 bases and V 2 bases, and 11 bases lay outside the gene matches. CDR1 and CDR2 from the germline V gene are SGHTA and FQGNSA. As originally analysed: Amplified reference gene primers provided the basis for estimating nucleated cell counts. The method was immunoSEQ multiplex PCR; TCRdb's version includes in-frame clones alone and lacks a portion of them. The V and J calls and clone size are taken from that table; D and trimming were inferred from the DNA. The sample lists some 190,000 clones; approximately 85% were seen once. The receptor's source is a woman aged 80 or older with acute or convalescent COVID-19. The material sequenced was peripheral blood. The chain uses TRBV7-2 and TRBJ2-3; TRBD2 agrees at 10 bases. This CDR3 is CASSLRGTSALFSTDTQYF. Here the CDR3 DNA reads TGTGCCAGCAGCTTACGCGGGACTAGCGCCCTTTTTAGCACAGATACGCAGTATTTT. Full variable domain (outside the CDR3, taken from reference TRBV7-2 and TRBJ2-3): GAGVSQSPSNKVTEKGKDVELRCDPISGHTALYWYRQSLGQGLEFLIYFQGNSAPDKSGLPSDRFSAERTGGSVSTLTIQRTQQEDSAVYLCASSLRGTSALFSTDTQYFGPGTRLTVL.